This TCR beta chain stems from a study of blood T cell repertoires in COVID-19. Study at large: The United States, Italy and Spain provided the acute and convalescent COVID-19 samples. T cells, B-cell-depleted T cells, or PBMCs provided the cDNA or gDNA that served as material.

Trimming removed 5 bases from V and 3 bases from J; junction bases left unmatched: 1. There are 14 residues in the CDR3. From germline, CDR1 is SGHDN and CDR2 FVKESK. Original processing methods: Reference gene primers were amplified, and this amplification served to estimate nucleated cell counts. Only in-frame clones appear in the TCRdb table, and some are missing; sequencing was by immunoSEQ multiplex PCR. V, J and clone size are those of that table, while D and trimming were read from the DNA. The profile covers approximately 130,000 clones, with 80% appearing a single time and approximately 25% taken by the ten largest.

The clonotype comes from a human donor in a cohort sampled during active COVID-19. Sample: peripheral blood. The genes are TRBV14 and TRBJ1-4; TRBD1 aligns across 9 bases. The chain's CDR3 is CASSRTGANEKLFF. In DNA form, the CDR3 reads TGTGCCAGCAGCAGGACAGGGGCTAATGAAAAACTGTTTTTT.